A single sample gave rise to the 24 T cell receptor beta chains below, sequenced in a study of cytomegalovirus exposure and HLA in healthy donors. 60 Vbeta and 13 Jbeta primers were used in PCR. Using immunoSEQ multiplex PCR, the repertoire was profiled, and TCRdb retains in-frame clones only, with some absent. Of 35,000 to 40,000 clones detected, around 74% appear once; the ten largest clones hold about 5.7%. The specimen sequenced was PBMCs. All receptors derive from a man aged 30-40 years in good health and CMV-seronegative.

The chain couples TRBV7-8 to TRBJ1-5, with D possibly TRBD1 on 5 matching bases. The V gene's germline CDR1 is SGHVS and CDR2 FQNEAQ. V lost 2 bases and J lost 5, with 13 bases in between. The CDR3 runs to 15 residues. In nucleotides, the CDR3 is TGTGCCAGCAGCTTAAGAGGGACTACCTATCAGCCCCAGCATTTT. It translates to CASSLRGTTYQPQHF. The full variable domain, its missing parts supplied by reference TRBV7-8 and TRBJ1-5, is GAGVSQSPRYKVAKRGQDVALRCDPISGHVSLFWYQQALGQGPEFLTYFQNEAQLDKSGLPSDRFFAERPEGSVSTLKIQRTQQEDSAVYLCASSLRGTTYQPQHFGDGTRLSIL.

The chain couples TRBV5-1 to TRBJ2-6; TRBD2 agrees at 9 bases. V lost 4 bases to trimming and J lost 2 bases; unmatched junction nucleotides: 7. Germline V lookup: CDR1 SGHRS, CDR2 YFSETQ. The CDR3 sequence is 17 residues long. CDR3 amino acids: CASSRGVAGAGANVLTF. CDR3 bases: TGCGCCAGCAGCCGCGGAGTAGCGGGAGCTGGGGCCAACGTCCTGACTTTC. The full variable domain, its missing parts supplied by reference TRBV5-1 and TRBJ2-6, is KAGVTQTPRYLIKTRGQQVTLSCSPISGHRSVSWYQQTPGQGLQFLFEYFSETQRNKGNFPGRFSGRQFSNSRSEMNVSTLELGDSALYLCASSRGVAGAGANVLTFGAGSRLTVL.

The rearrangement uses TRBV7-9 and TRBJ2-7, with TRBD2 identical over 16 bases. From germline, CDR1 is SEHNR and CDR2 FQNEAQ (reference sequence). V lost 5 bases to trimming and J lost 2 bases; unmatched junction nucleotides: 3. CDR3 length equals 16 residues. The DNA for the CDR3 is TGTGCCAGCAGCCCGGGGACTAGCGGGAGGGCCTACGAGCAGTACTTC. This encodes CASSPGTSGRAYEQYF.

The chain combines TRBV6-5 with TRBJ2-7, with TRBD2 matching 8 bases. With V trimmed by 6 bases and J by 6 bases, 13 bases remained unmatched. The length of the CDR3 is 15 residues. CDR1 is MNHEY and CDR2 is SVGAGI in the germline V gene. The CDR3 loop reads CASSRTPDGRGEQYF. Here the CDR3 DNA reads TGTGCCAGCAGCCGTACCCCGGACGGGAGGGGCGAGCAGTACTTC.

V is TRBV28 and J is TRBJ2-1; 11 bases line up with TRBD2. The CDR3 loop spans 14 amino acids. Trimming at V came to 11 bases and at J to 4 bases, leaving 7 bases not matched to a gene. CDR1 is MDHEN and CDR2 is SYDVKM in the germline V gene. CDR3 protein: CAGGSGRGYNEQFF. The DNA for the CDR3 is TGTGCCGGCGGTAGCGGGAGGGGATACAATGAGCAGTTCTTC.

This clone showed up just once. This chain connects TRBV10-2 to TRBJ2-3; 8 nucleotides align to TRBD1. The CDR3 extends over 15 amino acids. Germline CDR1 and CDR2: WSHSY and SAAADI. The trim removed 7 bases at V and 2 bases at J, leaving 8 bases unmatched. CDR3 region: CASKDRVYDTDTQYF. The CDR3 nucleotides are TGCGCCAGCAAGGACAGGGTATATGACACAGATACGCAGTATTTT.

This chain connects TRBV9 to TRBJ1-4; D is possibly TRBD1 (6 bases). The CDR3 extends over 14 amino acids. In germline, CDR1 is SGDLS, CDR2 YYNGEE. V shed 1 base and J shed 6 bases, with 10 bases lying between them. CDR3 region: CASSVSGVHEKLFF. CDR3 nucleotide sequence: TGTGCCAGCAGCGTATCAGGGGTCCATGAAAAACTGTTTTTT.

The gene calls are TRBV5-4 and TRBJ2-2, with TRBD1 as a possible D gene (5 bases). V shed 3 bases and J shed 1 base, with 7 bases lying between them. This CDR3 has 14 amino acids. The germline gives CDR1 SGHNT, CDR2 YYREEE (reference sequence). The CDR3 nucleotides are TGTGCCAGCAGCTCCCAGGGGAACACCGGGGAGCTGTTTTTT. It specifies CASSSQGNTGELFF.

The CDR3: CASSQRGGSGANVLTF. The CDR3 nucleotides are TGTGCCAGCAGTCAGCGCGGGGGCTCTGGGGCCAACGTCCTGACTTTC. The chain joins TRBV6-6 to TRBJ2-6, with 7 bases that match TRBD2. CDR1 and CDR2 from the germline V gene are MNHNY and SVGAGI (reference sequence). V lost 5 bases and J lost 0; bases outside the gene matches: 4. The CDR3 totals 16 residues.

V is TRBV28 and J is TRBJ1-5, with 9 bases that match TRBD1. The V and J ends lost 5 bases and 3 bases, in that order; junction bases with no gene match: 2. CDR3 length: 14 amino acids. CDR1 and CDR2 (germline): MDHEN, SYDVKM. This chain's CDR3 is CASSTGGLNQPQHF. The CDR3 bases are TGTGCCAGCAGTACAGGGGGCCTCAATCAGCCCCAGCATTTT.

V usage is TRBV6-1 and J usage is TRBJ1-2; TRBD1 matches 8 bases. Germline V lookup: CDR1 MNHNS, CDR2 SASEGT. The CDR3 has 13 residues. Trimming removed 5 bases from V and 4 bases from J; junction bases left unmatched: 3. CDR3 protein: CASSLTGVYGYTF. CDR3 DNA sequence: TGTGCCAGCAGTTTGACAGGGGTCTATGGCTACACCTTC.

This clone has only a few counts. The chain uses TRBV18 and TRBJ2-5; 8 bases map to TRBD1. Judging by the DNA end, TRBJ2-7 fits better; the J call may be wrong. Germline V gene data show CDR1 as KGHSH and CDR2 as LQKENI. The CDR3 contains 14 residues. The CDR3 sequence: CASSPGDRGYEQYF. CDR3 sequence (DNA): TGTGCCAGCTCACCAGGAGACAGGGGCTACGAGCAGTACTTC.

The CDR3 DNA follows: TGTGCCAGCTCAACGTCGGGACTATCCAAGGGGACCCAGTACTTC. It is translated as CASSTSGLSKGTQYF. The rearrangement uses TRBV18 and TRBJ2-5; TRBD2 matches 7 bases. The V segment lost 5 bases and the J segment 7 bases; nucleotides outside the gene matches: 13. This CDR3 spans 15 amino acids. CDR1 and CDR2 (germline): KGHSH, LQKENI.

The chain joins TRBV28 to TRBJ2-3, with TRBD2 identical over 11 bases. The germline V gene encodes CDR1 MDHEN and CDR2 SYDVKM. This CDR3 spans 16 amino acids. The V gene end was trimmed by 6 bases and the J gene end by 8 bases; junction bases not matched to a gene: 13. The CDR3 here is CASSSITSGGRGTQYF. The CDR3, as DNA: TGTGCCAGCAGCTCCATAACTAGCGGGGGACGGGGTACGCAGTATTTT.

This chain links TRBV19 with TRBJ2-7, with TRBD1 identical over 11 bases. CDR3 size: 14 residues. CDR1 is LNHDA, CDR2 SQIVND, per germline (reference sequence). V lost 5 bases to trimming and J lost 2 bases; unmatched junction nucleotides: 2. The chain's CDR3 is CASSPGQGAYEQYF. The CDR3 region has the DNA TGTGCCAGTAGTCCGGGACAGGGGGCCTACGAGCAGTACTTC.

This clone came up a few times. The rearrangement links TRBV19 to TRBJ2-7; TRBD2 matches at 7 bases. Germline V gene lookup returns CDR1 LNHDA and CDR2 SQIVND (reference sequence). The CDR3 length is 14 residues. J lost 3 bases, V lost 2 bases, and 4 bases had no gene match. Here the CDR3 DNA reads TGTGCCAGTAGTATATCCTCTAGCGGCTACGAGCAGTACTTC. Encoded protein: CASSISSSGYEQYF.

The rearrangement links TRBV15 to TRBJ2-7, with D possibly TRBD1 on 6 matching bases. The CDR3 has 13 residues. Looked up from germline, CDR1 is LNHNV and CDR2 is YYDKDF (reference sequence). V lost 3 bases to trimming and J lost 12 bases, with 18 bases between them. The CDR3 reads CATSRAADSRPYF. The CDR3 DNA is TGTGCCACCAGCAGGGCCGCGGACAGCCGGCCGTACTTC. The full variable domain, in which reference TRBV15 and TRBJ2-7 provide the parts outside the CDR3, is DAMVIQNPRYQVTQFGKPVTLSCSQTLNHNVMYWYQQKSSQAPKLLFHYYDKDFNNEADTPDNFQSRRPNTSFCFLDIRSPGLGDTAMYLCATSRAADSRPYFGPGTRLTVT.

This clone was detected only a few times. This chain connects TRBV6-5 to TRBJ2-7; D call uncertain. This CDR3 is built from 14 residues. Germline CDR1 is MNHEY and CDR2 is SVGAGI. The V gene lost 6 bases and the J gene lost 3 bases, with 15 bases spanning the gap. The CDR3 nucleotides are TGTGCCAGCAGGGAGCTGGTCGTCGGCTACGAGCAGTACTTC. It yields the protein CASRELVVGYEQYF.

This chain uses TRBV7-9 with TRBJ2-1; 10 bases align to TRBD1. After removal of 1 base from V and 7 bases from J, the junction contained 7 bases not matched to a gene. CDR1 is SEHNR and CDR2 is FQNEAQ in the germline V gene (reference sequence). The CDR3 runs to 16 residues. In DNA form, the CDR3 reads TGTGCCAGCAGCTTAGAAGACAGGGGGCAACGAAATGAGCAGTTCTTC. The encoded protein is CASSLEDRGQRNEQFF. The full variable domain, rest sourced from reference TRBV7-9 and TRBJ2-1, is DTGVSQNPRHKITKRGQNVTFRCDPISEHNRLYWYRQTLGQGPEFLTYFQNEAQLEKSRLLSDRFSAERPKGSFSTLEIQRTEQGDSAMYLCASSLEDRGQRNEQFFGPGTRLTVL.

The V gene is TRBV7-9, the J gene TRBJ2-7; 11 positions match TRBD1. Unmatched junction bases numbered 1, after V lost 0 bases and J lost 3 bases. This CDR3 has 15 amino acids. Germline V gives CDR1 SEHNR, CDR2 FQNEAQ (reference sequence). CDR3 sequence reads: CASSLAGTGGYEQYF. CDR3 DNA sequence: TGTGCCAGCAGCTTAGCTGGGACAGGGGGCTACGAGCAGTACTTC.

The V and J genes are TRBV11-3 and TRBJ2-5; D is ambiguous. The length of the CDR3 is 13 residues. Deletions cut 1 base from V and 5 bases from J, with 8 bases between. Germline assignment: CDR1 SGHNT and CDR2 YENEEA. The CDR3 loop is CASSLVSWETQYF. CDR3 nucleotide sequence: TGTGCCAGCAGCTTAGTTAGTTGGGAGACCCAGTACTTC.

The chain combines TRBV30 with TRBJ1-1; maybe TRBD1 (5 bases). Trimming removed 0 bases from V and 6 bases from J, with 14 bases in between. The CDR3 runs to 14 residues. CDR1 GTSNPN and CDR2 SVGIG come from the germline V gene (reference sequence). Here the CDR3 reads CAWSVYRQQPEAFF. CDR3 sequence (DNA): TGTGCCTGGAGTGTGTATCGACAGCAACCTGAAGCTTTCTTT.

The CDR3 sequence is CASSFDRRNGYTF. The CDR3 bases are TGTGCCAGCAGTTTCGACAGGCGCAATGGCTACACCTTC. The chain joins TRBV7-2 to TRBJ1-2; weak D call: TRBD1 (6 bases). V shed 6 bases and J shed 6 bases, with 14 bases lying between them. The CDR3 has 13 residues. The germline gives CDR1 SGHTA, CDR2 FQGNSA.

Within the sample, this clone is medium-sized. V usage is TRBV5-1 and J usage is TRBJ2-7; the match to TRBD2 covers 10 bases. Trimming took 4 bases from V and 2 from J; bases not matched to a gene: 6. In germline, CDR1 is SGHRS, CDR2 YFSETQ. This CDR3 is built from 15 residues. This CDR3 reads CASSVTSGTPYEQYF. The CDR3 region has the DNA TGCGCCAGCAGCGTCACTAGCGGGACACCCTACGAGCAGTACTTC. Drawing the rest from reference TRBV5-1 and TRBJ2-7, the complete variable domain is KAGVTQTPRYLIKTRGQQVTLSCSPISGHRSVSWYQQTPGQGLQFLFEYFSETQRNKGNFPGRFSGRQFSNSRSEMNVSTLELGDSALYLCASSVTSGTPYEQYFGPGTRLTVT.